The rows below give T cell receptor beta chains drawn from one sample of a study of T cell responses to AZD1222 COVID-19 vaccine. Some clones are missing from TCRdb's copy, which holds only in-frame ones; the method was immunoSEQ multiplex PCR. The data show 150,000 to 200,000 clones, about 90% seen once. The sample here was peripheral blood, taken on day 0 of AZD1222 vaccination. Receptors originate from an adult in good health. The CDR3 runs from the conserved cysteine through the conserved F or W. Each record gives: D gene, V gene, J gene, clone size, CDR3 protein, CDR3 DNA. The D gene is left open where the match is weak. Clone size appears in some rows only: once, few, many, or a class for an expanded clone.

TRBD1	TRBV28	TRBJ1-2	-	CASSPGTGVFGYTF	TGTGCCAGCAGTCCCGGGACAGGGGTATTCGGCTACACCTTC
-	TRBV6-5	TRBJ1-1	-	CASRKAEPMNTEAFF	TGTGCCAGCAGGAAGGCTGAGCCCATGAACACTGAAGCTTTCTTT
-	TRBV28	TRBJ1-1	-	CASSPGVWTEAFF	TGTGCCAGCAGTCCGGGGGTGTGGACTGAAGCTTTCTTT
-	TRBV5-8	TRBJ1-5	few	CASSIHRGGGNQPQHF	TGTGCCAGCAGCATACATCGTGGGGGGGGCAATCAGCCCCAGCATTTT
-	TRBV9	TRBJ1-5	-	CASSVEGTYQPQHF	TGTGCCAGCAGCGTCGAGGGTACCTATCAGCCCCAGCATTTT
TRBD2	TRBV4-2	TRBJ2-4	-	CASSHPTGGNIQYF	TGTGCCAGCAGCCACCCCACCGGGGGGAACATTCAGTACTTC
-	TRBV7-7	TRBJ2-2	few	CASSPQGGFGELFF	TGTGCCAGCAGCCCCCAGGGTGGGTTCGGGGAGCTGTTTTTT
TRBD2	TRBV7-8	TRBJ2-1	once	CASIWPGGGGMIF	TGTGCCAGCATCTGGCCCGGCGGCGGGGGAATGATCTTC
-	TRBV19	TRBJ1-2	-	CASSMSVRWAGYTF	TGTGCCAGTAGTATGTCTGTACGGTGGGCCGGCTACACCTTC
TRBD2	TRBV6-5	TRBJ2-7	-	CASKRTSGSEQYF	TGTGCCAGCAAAAGGACTAGCGGGAGTGAGCAGTACTTC
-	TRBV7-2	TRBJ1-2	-	CASSDYDGYTF	TGTGCCAGCAGCGATTACGATGGCTACACCTTC
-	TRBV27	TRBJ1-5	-	CASSRAVGQPQHF	TGTGCCAGCAGTCGGGCGGTGGGTCAGCCCCAGCATTTT
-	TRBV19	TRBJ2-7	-	CASSIVGRRDEQYF	TGTGCCAGTAGTATAGTCGGCAGGAGGGACGAGCAGTACTTC
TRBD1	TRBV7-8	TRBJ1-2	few	CASSLGGQIGYTF	TGTGCCAGCAGCTTAGGGGGACAGATTGGCTACACCTTC
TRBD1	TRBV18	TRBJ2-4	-	CASSRRTSGGLNIQYF	TGTGCCAGCTCACGCCGAACGTCAGGGGGCCTTAACATTCAGTACTTC
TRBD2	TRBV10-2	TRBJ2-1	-	CASSASSGLYNEQFF	TGCGCCAGCAGCGCCTCTAGCGGGCTTTACAATGAGCAGTTCTTC
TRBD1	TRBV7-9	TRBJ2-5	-	CATGTGEETQYF	TGTGCCACGGGGACAGGGGAGGAGACCCAGTACTTC
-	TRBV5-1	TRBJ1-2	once	CASSLTVGDYGYTF	TGCGCCAGCAGCTTGACGGTGGGGGACTATGGCTACACCTTC
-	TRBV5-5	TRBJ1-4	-	CASSNGNPNEKLFF	TGTGCCAGCAGTAATGGCAACCCCAATGAAAAACTGTTTTTT
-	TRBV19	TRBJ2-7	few	CASSIGGAGEQYF	TGTGCCAGTAGTATAGGCGGGGCGGGGGAGCAGTACTTC
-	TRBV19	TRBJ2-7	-	CASSIMHRSSYEQYF	TGTGCCAGTAGTATCATGCATAGGAGCTCCTACGAGCAGTACTTC
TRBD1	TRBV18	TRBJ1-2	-	CASSPTAQGANYGYTF	TGTGCCAGCTCACCTACGGCTCAGGGGGCCAACTATGGCTACACCTTC
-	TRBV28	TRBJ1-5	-	CASTPVGDQPQHF	TGTGCCAGCACCCCCGTGGGAGATCAGCCCCAGCATTTT
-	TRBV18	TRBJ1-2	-	CASSPQGPNYGYTF	TGTGCCAGCTCACCACAAGGGCCCAACTATGGCTACACCTTC
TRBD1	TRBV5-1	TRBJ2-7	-	CASSSKGDRLWYEQYF	TGCGCCAGCAGCTCAAAGGGGGACAGGCTCTGGTACGAGCAGTACTTC
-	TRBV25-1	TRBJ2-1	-	CASRRPTNEQFF	TGTGCCAGCAGACGACCTACGAATGAGCAGTTCTTC